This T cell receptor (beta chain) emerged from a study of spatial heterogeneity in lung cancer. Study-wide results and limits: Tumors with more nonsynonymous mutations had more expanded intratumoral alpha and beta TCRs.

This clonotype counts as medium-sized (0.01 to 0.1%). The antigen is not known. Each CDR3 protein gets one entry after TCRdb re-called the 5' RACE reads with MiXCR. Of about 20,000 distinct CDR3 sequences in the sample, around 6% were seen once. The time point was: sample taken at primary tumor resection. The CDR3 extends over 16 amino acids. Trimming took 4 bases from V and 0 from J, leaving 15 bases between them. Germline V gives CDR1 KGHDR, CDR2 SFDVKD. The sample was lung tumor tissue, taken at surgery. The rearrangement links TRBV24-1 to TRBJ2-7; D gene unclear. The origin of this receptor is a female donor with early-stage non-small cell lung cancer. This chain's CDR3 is CATSDPRCPSSYEQYF. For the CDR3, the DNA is TGTGCCACCAGTGACCCGAGATGCCCGAGCTCCTACGAGCAGTACTTC.